The rows below give T cell receptor beta chains drawn from one sample of a study of blood T cell repertoires in COVID-19. TCRdb keeps only in-frame clones here, not all; method: immunoSEQ multiplex PCR. The sample yields about 310,000 clones, about 85% seen once. Source material: PBMCs or T cells enriched from blood (not recorded which). These receptors were obtained from a woman aged 30 to 39 who had been exposed to COVID-19. The CDR3 runs from the conserved cysteine through the conserved F or W. Each record gives: D gene, V gene, J gene, clone size, CDR3 protein, CDR3 DNA. A D gene is named only where the DNA matches it firmly. Expanded clones get a size class; other rows say once, few or many, or leave the size out.

D gene: NA; V gene: TRBV5-1; J gene: TRBJ2-7; clone size: NA; CDR3 protein: CASSLADIIHEQYF; CDR3 DNA: TGCGCCAGCAGCTTGGCCGACATAATCCACGAGCAGTACTTC
D gene: TRBD1; V gene: TRBV28; J gene: TRBJ1-4; clone size: NA; CDR3 protein: CASSTRRGPNEKLFF; CDR3 DNA: TGTGCCAGCAGTACCCGCAGGGGGCCTAATGAAAAACTGTTTTTT
D gene: TRBD1; V gene: TRBV9; J gene: TRBJ2-1; clone size: NA; CDR3 protein: CASSRGTGSFNEQFF; CDR3 DNA: TGTGCCAGCAGCCGTGGGACAGGGAGTTTCAATGAGCAGTTCTTC
D gene: NA; V gene: TRBV12-3/TRBV12-4; J gene: TRBJ2-3; clone size: NA; CDR3 protein: CASSPITDTQYF; CDR3 DNA: TGTGCCAGCAGTCCAATCACAGATACGCAGTATTTT
D gene: TRBD2; V gene: TRBV9; J gene: TRBJ2-5; clone size: NA; CDR3 protein: CASSDLTSGRETQYF; CDR3 DNA: TGTGCCAGCAGCGACCTGACTAGCGGGAGGGAGACCCAGTACTTC
D gene: TRBD1; V gene: TRBV4-3; J gene: TRBJ1-2; clone size: NA; CDR3 protein: CASSPSMGGQARYGYTF; CDR3 DNA: TGCGCCAGCAGCCCTTCGATGGGGGGACAGGCACGTTATGGCTACACCTTC
D gene: NA; V gene: TRBV28; J gene: TRBJ1-2; clone size: NA; CDR3 protein: CASIGGGVRGYTF; CDR3 DNA: TGTGCCAGCATCGGGGGGGGAGTACGTGGCTACACCTTC
D gene: TRBD2; V gene: TRBV6-5; J gene: TRBJ2-7; clone size: NA; CDR3 protein: CASSPLAGLSYEQYF; CDR3 DNA: TGTGCCAGCAGCCCACTAGCGGGCCTATCCTACGAGCAGTACTTC
D gene: TRBD1; V gene: TRBV3-1/TRBV3-2; J gene: TRBJ1-4; clone size: NA; CDR3 protein: CASSQGGQGLKLFF; CDR3 DNA: TGTGCCAGCAGCCAAGGGGGACAGGGCCTGAAACTGTTTTTT
D gene: NA; V gene: TRBV27; J gene: TRBJ1-5; clone size: NA; CDR3 protein: CASSTGPHQPQHF; CDR3 DNA: TGTGCCAGCAGTACAGGGCCACATCAGCCCCAGCATTTT
D gene: NA; V gene: TRBV30; J gene: TRBJ1-6; clone size: once; CDR3 protein: CACSETYSPLHF; CDR3 DNA: TGTGCCTGCTCGGAGACGTACTCACCCCTCCACTTT